The sequence of this T cell receptor (beta chain) was determined in a study of blood T cell repertoires in COVID-19 (dated by TCRdb to 2019 to 2021). For the study in its entirety: The collaborator samples originated in the United States, Italy and Spain and spanned the acute and convalescent phases of COVID-19. HLA class I and class II types, where available, came from metadata supplied by the sample provider rather than from assay-based typing. The prospective study material was composed of cDNA or gDNA derived from T cells, B-cell-depleted T cells, or PBMCs. The sample metadata nearly always contained a de-identified subject ID, COVID-19 status, age in years and sex. The samples were drawn from the first 160 participants of the ongoing ImmuneRACE study and from 1,254 subjects provided by 6 global collaborators. Subjects who had been exposed to COVID-19, were actively infected with it, or had recovered from it provided the deeply sampled blood TCRbeta repertoires that made up the dataset. The repertoires were released in a freely available public database meant as a resource for research on the immune response to SARS-CoV-2. Summary of the overall study and its limitations: How much clinical and demographic metadata was included differed by source and by participant, and the metadata was provided uncurated.

Comment on this clone: There is no known antigen for this receptor. Base quality data are lacking; no much larger clone is found one base away.

Whole blood was collected in K2EDTA tubes by collaborating institutions according to the institutions' own protocols. Collaborator samples were shipped for TCRbeta analysis as frozen whole blood, isolated PBMCs, or DNA extracted from either sample type. The immunoSEQ Assay, a bias-controlled multiplex PCR, was used to amplify TCRbeta CDR3 regions from genomic DNA. On the study's bioinformatics: Within the assay, amplification of reference gene primers was used to estimate how many nucleated cells each sample contained. To quantify the absolute abundance of each unique TCRbeta CDR3 rearrangement, sequence reads were collapsed and filtered. For each sample, productive Simpson clonality was calculated as the square root of Simpson's diversity index over productive rearrangements. Sourced from immuneACCESS, this table was stored by TCRdb with only in-frame sequences that have V and J called. A share of the clones is absent; for the studies checked, an unresolved V gene accounts for under half, and the remainder has no known explanation. Clone size and V and J calls were adopted from that table, with D and trimming inferred from the DNA. The sample yields over 150,000 clones; almost 85% were counted once. Roughly 15% of the sample is in the top ten clones.

The sample was peripheral blood. This receptor was obtained from a man in his late teens or twenties with active or convalescent COVID-19.

The CDR3 reads CASSSGLAGRAGELFF. Here is the DNA: TGTGCCAGCAGCTCCGGACTAGCGGGACGGGCCGGGGAGCTGTTTTTT. The rearrangement combines TRBV5-5 with TRBJ2-2; the central 12 bases match TRBD2. The V end gives up 3 bases and the J end 6 bases, leaving 6 bases in the junction not matched to a gene. Sequences SGHKS (CDR1) and YYEKEE (CDR2) are obtained from the germline V gene (reference sequence). From its cysteine to its phenylalanine, the CDR3 spans 16 amino acids. Of the read, only the CDR3 DNA is kept; its 48 bases are in frame from base 1.